Below, 19 T cell receptor beta chains from the same sample are listed, as sequenced in a study of shared clonotypes between healthy human individuals. The assay was immunoSEQ multiplex PCR, and TCRdb's table has in-frame clones only and misses some. The data hold under 600,000 clones, with approximately 95% observed a single time. Sequencing was carried out using naive CD4+ T cells sorted from blood. Documented subset: CD45RA+ positively selected. These receptors were taken from a woman younger than 45 in good health.

The rearrangement links TRBV5-1 to TRBJ2-1; 7 nucleotides align to TRBD1. Germline V gene lookup returns CDR1 SGHRS and CDR2 YFSETQ. V was pared by 5 bases and J by 0 bases, with 8 bases of the junction left unmatched. The CDR3 spans 16 residues. CDR3 sequence reads: CASRQLTGISYNEQFF. The CDR3 coding sequence is TGCGCCAGCAGGCAACTGACAGGGATCTCCTACAATGAGCAGTTCTTC.

To note about this clone: Distinct nucleotide sequences in the sample also encode this CDR3. The chain recombines TRBV18 with TRBJ2-7; D remains unclear. V was trimmed by 3 bases and J by 4 bases, leaving 7 bases between them. The CDR3 is 12 residues long. Per the germline V gene, CDR1 is KGHSH and CDR2 is LQKENI. The CDR3 protein is CASSPGSYEQYF. DNA for the CDR3: TGTGCCAGCTCACCGGGCTCATACGAGCAGTACTTC.

The chain carries TRBV25-1 and TRBJ1-5; 7 nucleotides align to TRBD1. CDR3 size: 15 residues. The germline CDR1 and CDR2 sequences are MGHDK and SYGVNS. Losses at the gene ends were 5 bases for V and 7 bases for J; bases not matched to a gene: 11. The CDR3 DNA reads as TGTGCCAGCAGTCCCCAGGGGGGGATCGGCCAGCCCCAGCATTTT. Translating gives CASSPQGGIGQPQHF.

V usage is TRBV19 and J usage is TRBJ2-5, with 7 nucleotides matching TRBD2. Near its end, the DNA agrees better with TRBJ2-7, so the J call may be wrong. The CDR3 is 14 amino acids. From germline, CDR1 is LNHDA and CDR2 SQIVND (reference sequence). The DNA for the CDR3 is TGTGCCAGTAGTATGGGGGGAGGGAACTCCGAGCAGTACTTC. The encoded protein is CASSMGGGNSEQYF.

The chain combines TRBV30 with TRBJ2-5; 7 nucleotides match TRBD2. The J call may be in error: the DNA end matches TRBJ2-7 better. The CDR3 runs 14 residues. Germline CDR1 GTSNPN, CDR2 SVGIG (reference sequence). This CDR3 is CAWDRLAGVYEQYF. The CDR3 DNA sequence: TGTGCCTGGGATCGTCTGGCGGGAGTTTACGAGCAGTACTTC.

The genes are TRBV11-2 and TRBJ2-7; TRBD2 agrees at 16 bases. V was clipped by 5 bases and J by 2 bases; unmatched bases: 3. CDR3 length: 16 residues. Per germline, CDR1 SGHAT and CDR2 FQNNGV. This chain's CDR3 is CASSPGTSGRAYEQYF. CDR3 DNA sequence: TGTGCCAGCAGCCCCGGGACTAGCGGGAGGGCCTACGAGCAGTACTTC. Variable domain in full (rest from reference TRBV11-2 and TRBJ2-7): EAGVAQSPRYKIIEKRQSVAFWCNPISGHATLYWYQQILGQGPKLLIQFQNNGVVDDSQLPKDRFSAERLKGVDSTLKIQPAKLEDSAVYLCASSPGTSGRAYEQYFGPGTRLTVT.

This chain links TRBV28 with TRBJ1-2; D is perhaps TRBD1 (5 bases). The CDR3 runs to 13 residues. From germline, CDR1 is MDHEN and CDR2 SYDVKM. The germline V and J ends were trimmed by 5 bases and 5 bases, with 12 bases remaining between them. DNA of the CDR3: TGTGCCAGCAGTCGGGTCAGGGATTATGGCTACACCTTC. The encoded protein is CASSRVRDYGYTF.

The rearrangement joins TRBV5-1 to TRBJ2-1; D uncertain. The CDR3 runs to 13 residues. Trimming removed 0 bases at V and 8 bases at J, with 9 bases between. Germline assignment: CDR1 SGHRS and CDR2 YFSETQ. CDR3 DNA: TGCGCCAGCAGCTTGGCTTTGGTGTATGAGCAGTTCTTC. This translates into CASSLALVYEQFF.

The chain links TRBV6-6 to TRBJ2-7, with D perhaps TRBD1 (5 bases). Between the trimmed V and J ends, which lost 2 bases and 0 bases, there was a span of 11 bases. This CDR3 comprises 15 residues. Per germline, CDR1 MNHNY and CDR2 SVGAGI (reference sequence). Here the CDR3 DNA reads TGTGCCAGCAGTTACGGTCGCGACAGCTCCTACGAGCAGTACTTC. It specifies CASSYGRDSSYEQYF.

This chain joins TRBV19 and TRBJ1-5; 7 bases map to TRBD1. The germline gives CDR1 LNHDA, CDR2 SQIVND (reference sequence). The V gene end was trimmed by 5 bases and the J gene end by 5 bases; junction bases not matched to a gene: 6. This CDR3 spans 14 amino acids. DNA for the CDR3: TGTGCCAGTAGTCAGGGACAGATTTATCAGCCCCAGCATTTT. It codes for CASSQGQIYQPQHF.

This clone was recorded only once. V usage is TRBV2 and J usage is TRBJ1-4; D is perhaps TRBD1 (5 bases). CDR3 length: 12 amino acids. Per the germline V gene, CDR1 is SNHLY and CDR2 is FYNNEI. Deletions cut 7 bases from V and 6 bases from J, with 9 bases between. For the CDR3, the DNA is TGTGCCAGCACAGGGTTAGATGAAAAACTGTTTTTT. Amino acid sequence: CASTGLDEKLFF.

The chain joins TRBV19 to TRBJ2-3, with no clear D. Trimming cost V 4 bases and J 3 bases, with 11 bases left between them. Germline V gene lookup returns CDR1 LNHDA and CDR2 SQIVND (reference sequence). The CDR3 sequence is 14 residues long. The CDR3 nucleotides are TGTGCCAGTAGTACAGCGTCGGGTACAGATACGCAGTATTTT. This codes for CASSTASGTDTQYF.

V usage is TRBV4-1 and J usage is TRBJ2-7; 11 positions agree with TRBD2. With 2 bases clipped from V and 4 bases from J, the junction kept 7 bases outside the gene matches. The CDR3 length is 16 residues. CDR1 is MGHRA and CDR2 is YSYEKL in the germline V gene. The CDR3 region is CASSQRPGTSGYEQYF. The CDR3 nucleotides are TGCGCCAGCAGCCAACGCCCCGGGACTAGCGGTTACGAGCAGTACTTC.

V and J are TRBV28 and TRBJ2-5, with D possibly TRBD1 on 5 matching bases. V shed 4 bases and J shed 5 bases, with 17 bases lying between them. The CDR3 runs to 15 residues. Germline-derived CDR1 and CDR2 are MDHEN and SYDVKM. CDR3 coding DNA: TGTGCCAGCAGTTCCCCGAGCAGGGTTGGGGAGACCCAGTACTTC. This codes for CASSSPSRVGETQYF.

This clone was counted between two and nine times. This chain uses TRBV19 with TRBJ1-5; D remains unclear. Trimming removed 6 bases from V and 7 bases from J, with 10 bases in between. This CDR3 region has 12 residues. Germline-derived CDR1 and CDR2 are LNHDA and SQIVND (reference sequence). For the CDR3, the DNA is TGTGCCAGTAGCAATCGAGGGCAGCCCCAGCATTTT. Protein product: CASSNRGQPQHF.

This rearrangement joins TRBV6-1 to TRBJ1-5, with 8 bases fitting TRBD1. V lost 6 bases and J lost 6; bases outside the gene matches: 7. Looked up from germline, CDR1 is MNHNS and CDR2 is SASEGT. The CDR3 contains 14 residues. CDR3 DNA sequence: TGTGCCAGCAGGCGACAGGGGAGGGGTCAGCCCCAGCATTTT. Translated: CASRRQGRGQPQHF.

The count of this clone is one. The chain recombines TRBV9 with TRBJ2-7; D remains unclear. Germline V lookup: CDR1 SGDLS, CDR2 YYNGEE. The CDR3 is 13 amino acids. Trimming removed 4 bases from V and 3 bases from J, with 11 bases in between. CDR3 sequence (DNA): TGTGCCAGCAGCCCCCGACCGGGCTACGAGCAGTACTTC. Translation: CASSPRPGYEQYF.

This sequence joins TRBV14 and TRBJ1-4; a weak D match, TRBD1 (5 bases). Germline assignment: CDR1 SGHDN and CDR2 FVKESK. V lost 0 bases to trimming and J lost 10 bases, with 15 bases between them. There are 15 residues in the CDR3. This chain's CDR3 is CASSQESGRLGKLFF. The CDR3 DNA reads as TGTGCCAGCAGCCAAGAGTCAGGGAGGCTGGGAAAACTGTTTTTT.

The rearrangement links TRBV19 to TRBJ2-2, with TRBD2 matching 16 bases. Germline values: CDR1 LNHDA, CDR2 SQIVND (reference sequence). The CDR3 runs to 14 residues. V dropped 9 bases and J dropped 6; count of bases not matched to a gene: 1. CDR3 sequence reads: CASGTSGRAGELFF. The DNA of the CDR3 is TGTGCCAGCGGGACTAGCGGGAGGGCCGGGGAGCTGTTTTTT.